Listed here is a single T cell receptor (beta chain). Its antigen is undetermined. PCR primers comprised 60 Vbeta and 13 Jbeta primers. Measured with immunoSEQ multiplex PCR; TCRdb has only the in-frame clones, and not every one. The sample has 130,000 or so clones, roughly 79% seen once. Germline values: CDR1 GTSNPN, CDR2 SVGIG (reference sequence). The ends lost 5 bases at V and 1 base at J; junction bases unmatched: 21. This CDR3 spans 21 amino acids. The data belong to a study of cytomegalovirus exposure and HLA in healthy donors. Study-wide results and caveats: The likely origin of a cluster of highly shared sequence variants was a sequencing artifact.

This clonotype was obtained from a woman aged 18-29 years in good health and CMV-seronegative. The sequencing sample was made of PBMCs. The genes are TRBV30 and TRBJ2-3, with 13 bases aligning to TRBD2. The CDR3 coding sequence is TGTGCCTGGGGGGGGACCACGGGACTAGCGGGAACTCTCTCTGGCACAGATACGCAGTATTTT. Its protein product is CAWGGTTGLAGTLSGTDTQYF.